A selection of T cell receptor beta chains follows, all from one sample in a study of breast tumors, draining lymph nodes, adjacent tissues. Each CDR3 protein is one row after TCRdb ran MiXCR on the multiplex PCR reads. The repertoire includes some 150,000 distinct CDR3 sequences, 20% to 25% of them detected once, and under 3% sits in the top ten. The sample was axillary lymph node tissue. Receptors were obtained from a female donor with breast cancer. Some clones in this sample may be carry-over from other donors' samples. CDR3s include the opening cysteine and the closing phenylalanine or tryptophan. A D gene is named only where the DNA matches it firmly. Not every row has a clone size; where given, it reads once, few, many or a size class.

TRBJ2-2 TRBV27 - many TGTGCCAGCAGTTATCGGCGGGCGAACACCGGGGAGCTGTTTTTT CASSYRRANTGELFF
TRBJ2-3 TRBV4-1 - many TGCGCCAGCAGCCAAGTCATGGGAAAGGGCACAGATACGCAGTATTTT CASSQVMGKGTDTQYF
TRBJ2-6 TRBV15 - many TGTGCCACCAGCAGAGGGGCTCGGGGAGTTGGGGCCAACGTCCTGACTTTC CATSRGARGVGANVLTF
TRBJ2-2 TRBV5-1 - many TGCGCCAGCAGTGGAGGGGGTAGCGGAGGGGGCACCGGGGAGCTGTTTTTT CASSGGGSGGGTGELFF
TRBJ1-2 TRBV4-1 TRBD1 many TGCGCCAGCAGCCAAGACCCAACAGGGGCTGGCTACACCTTC CASSQDPTGAGYTF
TRBJ2-7 TRBV11-2 TRBD1 many TGTGCCAGCAGCGGACAGGGGGCAACAGAGCAGTACTTC CASSGQGATEQYF
TRBJ2-3 TRBV20-1 TRBD2 many TGCAGTGCTAGAGGGGGGACGGGAGGCCGTACAGATACGCAGTATTTT CSARGGTGGRTDTQYF
TRBJ2-5 TRBV15 - many TGTGCCACCAGCCCTTGGGGGGCCCAAGAGACCCAGTACTTC CATSPWGAQETQYF
TRBJ1-2 TRBV20-1 - - TGCAGTGCTGCCCGGGATCCGGACGGCTACACCTTC CSAARDPDGYTF
TRBJ2-7 TRBV30 TRBD2 many TGTGCCTGGAGTGTACGAGGCGGGAGGTCCCCCAACGAGCAGTACTTC CAWSVRGGRSPNEQYF
TRBJ2-3 TRBV12-3/TRBV12-4 TRBD2 many TGTGCCAGCAACCTTAGCGGGAGGCCCACAGATACGCAGTATTTT CASNLSGRPTDTQYF
TRBJ2-3 TRBV12-3/TRBV12-4 - - TGTGCCAGCAGTTTAGGAGCAGATGTTGATACGCGGTATTTT CASSLGADVDTRYF
TRBJ2-1 TRBV5-8 TRBD2 many TGTGCCAGCAGCATCGGACTAGCGGTTTACAATGAGCAGTTCTTC CASSIGLAVYNEQFF
TRBJ2-5 TRBV5-1 - many TGCGCCAGCAGCTTATCTCCGGGAGAGACCCAGTACTTC CASSLSPGETQYF
TRBJ2-3 TRBV7-8 - many TGTGCCAGCAGCTTATTCAGAGATACGCAGTATTTT CASSLFRDTQYF
TRBJ2-7 TRBV30 - many TGTGCCTGGAGTGTACGGACGCAAGGTCCCTACGAGCAGTACTTC CAWSVRTQGPYEQYF
TRBJ2-5 TRBV18 - - TGTGCCAGCTCCCCAACAGGGTTCATAGAGACCCAGTACTTC CASSPTGFIETQYF
TRBJ1-3 TRBV6-1 - many TGTGCCAGCGGACAGAACTCTGGAAACACCATATATTTT CASGQNSGNTIYF
TRBJ2-3 TRBV7-9 TRBD2 many TGTGCCAGCAGCTTATCCGGCGGGAGGGCCCAAGATACGCAGTATTTT CASSLSGGRAQDTQYF
TRBJ2-1 TRBV15 TRBD2 many TGTGCCACCAGCAGAGATGTGCAGCGGGGTATCGATGAGCAGTTCTTC CATSRDVQRGIDEQFF
TRBJ2-5 TRBV18 - - TGTGCCAGCTCACCACCGTCCTCGCAAGAGACCCAGTACTTC CASSPPSSQETQYF
TRBJ2-7 TRBV7-2 TRBD1 many TGTGCCAGCAGAGATTCTGGGACAGTATCCTACGAGCAGTACTTC CASRDSGTVSYEQYF
TRBJ2-7 TRBV6-6 - many TGTGCCAGCAGCCCCCAGACAGATTACCCCCAGCAGTACTTC CASSPQTDYPQQYF
TRBJ2-3 TRBV5-6 - many TGTGCCAGCAGCTTGGGTGTGGGGGATTTCACAGATACGCAGTATTTT CASSLGVGDFTDTQYF
TRBJ2-7 TRBV7-9 - - TGTGCCAGCAGCTTTAGCTCCCTTTACGAGCAGTACTTC CASSFSSLYEQYF
TRBJ2-3 TRBV24-1 - many TGTGCCACCAGGGACAGTAGCACAGATACGCAGTATTTT CATRDSSTDTQYF
TRBJ1-4 TRBV6-5 TRBD1 many TGTGCCAGCAGTTACTCCGGGACAGGGGGTGAAAAACTGTTTTTT CASSYSGTGGEKLFF
TRBJ2-1 TRBV12-3/TRBV12-4 TRBD2 many TGTGCCAGCAGTTTAAGGATGGGGGGTACTAGCGGGGGGTTCGATGAGCAGTTCTTC CASSLRMGGTSGGFDEQFF
TRBJ2-7 TRBV20-1 TRBD2 many TGCAGTGCCAGGACTAGCGGGAGTAACGACGAGCAGTACTTC CSARTSGSNDEQYF
TRBJ2-2 TRBV27 TRBD2 - TGTACCAGCAGTTTGGGGGGAGGGGTTCCCGGGGAGCTGTTTTTT CTSSLGGGVPGELFF
TRBJ2-2 TRBV24-1 - many TGTGCCACCAGTGACCAGAACACCGGGGAGCTGTTTTTT CATSDQNTGELFF
TRBJ2-1 TRBV20-1 TRBD1 many TGCAGTGCTAGAACCGGGACAGGGAACGAAAAAGCAACCTACAATGAGCAGTTCTTC CSARTGTGNEKATYNEQFF
TRBJ1-6 TRBV27 - many TGTGCCAGCAGTTTCTATAATTCACCCCTCCACTTT CASSFYNSPLHF
TRBJ1-2 TRBV19 TRBD1 many TGTGCCAGTCTCGGGACAGCAGAGAACTATGGCTACACCTTC CASLGTAENYGYTF
TRBJ2-2 TRBV19 TRBD2 - TGTGCCAGTAGTAGGCCTAGCGGGAGTGGGACCGGGGAGCTGTTTTTT CASSRPSGSGTGELFF
TRBJ2-7 TRBV4-1 - many TGCGCCAGCAGCCAAGATACAGCGGAGTCCTACGAGCAGTACTTC CASSQDTAESYEQYF
TRBJ2-5 TRBV19 - many TGTGCCAGTAGTATCCCTCCCCCCCAGCAAGAGACCCAGTACTTC CASSIPPPQQETQYF
TRBJ2-5 TRBV20-1 - many TGCAGTGCTCCTCCAACGGGGGCGGTCAGAGAGGAGACCCAGTACTTC CSAPPTGAVREETQYF
TRBJ1-2 TRBV3-1 TRBD1 few TGTGCCAGCAGCACACGACAGGGGAACTATGGCTACACCTTC CASSTRQGNYGYTF
TRBJ2-3 TRBV6-2/TRBV6-3 - - TGTGCCAGCAGCCGACCCACTAGTTTCGCAGATACGCAGTATTTT CASSRPTSFADTQYF
TRBJ1-2 TRBV5-1 - many TGCGCCAGCAGCTTTTCAGGGGAGAGAGGCTACACCTTC CASSFSGERGYTF
TRBJ2-1 TRBV6-5 - few TGTGCCAGCAGTTACTCGTGGCATAGCTCCTACAATGAGCAGTTCTTC CASSYSWHSSYNEQFF
TRBJ2-2 TRBV11-2 TRBD2 few TGTGCCAGCAGCTTAGGTACTAGCGGGACGAACATCGGGGAGCTGTTTTTT CASSLGTSGTNIGELFF
TRBJ1-4 TRBV7-2 - - TGTGCCAGCAGCCGACGGGGTACGACTAGTGAAAAACTGTTTTTT CASSRRGTTSEKLFF
TRBJ1-2 TRBV19 TRBD1 - TGTGCCAGTAGTAGAACCGGGACAGGGGAATATGGCTACACCTTC CASSRTGTGEYGYTF
TRBJ2-5 TRBV27 - once TGTGCCAGCAGTTTATTAGGGACGGGGGAGACCCAGTACTTC CASSLLGTGETQYF
TRBJ1-5 TRBV24-1 - many TGTGCCACCAGTGATTTGGGGGGGCAGCCCCAGCATTTT CATSDLGGQPQHF
TRBJ2-7 TRBV9 TRBD1 many TGTGCCAGCAGCGACACGGGACAGGGAGTAGGATACGAGCAGTACTTC CASSDTGQGVGYEQYF
TRBJ2-5 TRBV5-6 - once - CASSLEFAGGSGETPYF
TRBJ2-1 TRBV28 - - TGTGCCAGCAGTTTAATAGGTATCGAGTATGAGCAGTTCTTC CASSLIGIEYEQFF
TRBJ2-1 TRBV28 - - TGTGCCAGCAGTCTCCCCGGGGGGCCCTACAATGAGCAGTTCTTC CASSLPGGPYNEQFF
TRBJ2-3 TRBV6-2/TRBV6-3 - - TGTGCCAGCAACGGAAACTTCCTAAACACAGATACGCAGTATTTT CASNGNFLNTDTQYF
TRBJ2-7 TRBV11-1 - many TGTGCCAGCAGCCCGGGCCCCGGGGTCTCCTACGAGCAGTACTTC CASSPGPGVSYEQYF
TRBJ2-3 TRBV10-3 - many TGTGCCATCAGTGTACAGGGGGAGGGAGATACGCAGTATTTT CAISVQGEGDTQYF
TRBJ1-1 TRBV20-1 - - TGCAGTGCTAGAGCAGGTGGGGGCCAGGTGAACACTGAAGCTTTCTTT CSARAGGGQVNTEAFF
TRBJ1-2 TRBV4-1 - - TGCGCCAGCAGCCAAGAACGGGGGGCTAACTATGGCTACACCTTC CASSQERGANYGYTF
TRBJ2-7 TRBV28 TRBD1 few TGTGCCAGCAGACTAGGGACAGCACTTACCTACGAGCAGTACTTC CASRLGTALTYEQYF
TRBJ2-1 TRBV9 - many TGTGCCAGCAGCGTAGACGCGACTAGATCGGGCTCAGCGGATGAGCAGTTCTTC CASSVDATRSGSADEQFF
TRBJ2-1 TRBV9 TRBD2 few TGTGCCAGCAGCGCCCCCCTAGCGGGAGACTTCAATGAGCAGTTCTTC CASSAPLAGDFNEQFF
TRBJ2-1 TRBV28 - - TGTGCCAGCAGTAGAGGGGCCTACAATGAGCAGTTCTTC CASSRGAYNEQFF